This TCR beta chain was recorded in a study of breast tumors, draining lymph nodes, adjacent tissues. Study-level results: Tumor T cell lymph node origin was a supported hypothesis, not proven. The data were judged consistent with most tumor T cells coming from lymph node and expanding in tumor. Tumors had less TCR diversity than lymph nodes, more than nontumor tissue. Tumor and nontumor repertoires were significantly more similar in luminal-like than in basal-like breast cancer.

As for this clonotype: What it recognizes is unknown.

TCRdb passed the multiplex PCR reads through MiXCR, listing each CDR3 protein once. The sample yields about 13,000 distinct CDR3 sequences, approximately 60% seen once. This CDR3 contains 13 residues. V dropped 3 bases and J dropped 3; count of bases not matched to a gene: 3. Germline loops: CDR1 DFQATT, CDR2 SNEGSKA (reference sequence). The clonotype originates from a female donor with breast cancer. Some clones in this sample may be carry-over from other donors' samples. The chain carries TRBV20-1 and TRBJ2-7, with 9 bases matching TRBD2. Sequenced: tumor-adjacent breast tissue. CDR3 DNA sequence: TGCAGTGCTAGCGGCGGGAGGGGCTACGAGCAGTACTTC. Its translation is CSASGGRGYEQYF.